The clone carrying this T cell receptor (beta chain) was found a few times. The CDR3 has 13 residues. Germline V gives CDR1 DFQATT, CDR2 SNEGSKA (reference sequence). V lost 3 bases, J lost 4 bases, and 4 bases stayed unmatched. This record comes from a study of blood T cell repertoires in COVID-19. As for the study in general: Both acute and convalescent COVID-19 samples were obtained from the United States, Italy and Spain. Sample material is recorded as cDNA or gDNA derived from T cells, B-cell-depleted T cells, or PBMCs.

Per the study methods: Cell counts per sample came from amplifying reference gene primers. TCRdb's table, derived via immunoSEQ multiplex PCR, lists solely in-frame clones and lacks some. From that table come the V and J calls and clone size; the DNA was used to work out D and trimming. The sample has 200,000 to 300,000 clones, 80% to 90% seen once. This sequence joins TRBV20-1 and TRBJ1-2; the match to TRBD1 covers 8 bases. The material sequenced was peripheral blood. The receptor comes from a man aged 30-40 years with active or convalescent COVID-19. DNA for the CDR3: TGCAGTGCTAGTCAGGGACAGGTCTATGGCTACACCTTC. It codes for CSASQGQVYGYTF.